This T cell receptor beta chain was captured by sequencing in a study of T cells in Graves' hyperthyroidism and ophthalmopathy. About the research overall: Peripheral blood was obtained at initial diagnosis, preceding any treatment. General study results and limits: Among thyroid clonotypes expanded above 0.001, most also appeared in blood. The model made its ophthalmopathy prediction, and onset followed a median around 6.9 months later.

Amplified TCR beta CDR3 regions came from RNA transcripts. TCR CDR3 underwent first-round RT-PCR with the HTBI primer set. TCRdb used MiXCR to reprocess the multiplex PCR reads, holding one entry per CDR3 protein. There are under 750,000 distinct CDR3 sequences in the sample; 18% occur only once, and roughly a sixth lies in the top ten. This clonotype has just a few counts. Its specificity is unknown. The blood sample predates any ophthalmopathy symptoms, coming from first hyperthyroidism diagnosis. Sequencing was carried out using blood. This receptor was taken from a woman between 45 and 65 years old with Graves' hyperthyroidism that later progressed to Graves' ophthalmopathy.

In DNA, the CDR3 is TGTGCCAGCAGCACCCACCCGGGGGGGGGGAACACTGAAGCTTTCTTT. This gives the protein CASSTHPGGGNTEAFF. The chain joins TRBV7-9 to TRBJ1-1, with D perhaps matching TRBD1 (5 bases). The V end lost 5 bases, the J end lost 1 base, and 17 bases lay between the germline ends. Per germline, CDR1 SEHNR and CDR2 FQNEAQ (reference sequence). The CDR3 spans 16 residues.